What follows is one T cell receptor beta chain and its context. This entry comes from a study of post-analysis software for immune sequencing data. Unique molecular identifiers featured in each of the TCR beta cDNA libraries. When about 1 to 11 million T cells were used, they gave approximately 530,000 cDNA molecules. Via MiXCR, TCRdb re-called the PCR reads, giving one row per CDR3 protein. The profile covers some 690,000 distinct CDR3 sequences, with 30% appearing a single time and around 0.56% taken by the ten largest. The sequenced sample consisted of blood. This TCR came from a girl aged 10 to 17 with multiple sclerosis.

In DNA, the CDR3 is TGTGCCAGCAGTGATCTGGGGCGAGGCTACACCTTC. This gives the protein CASSDLGRGYTF. The chain combines TRBV6-1 with TRBJ1-2, with a weak D call TRBD1 (5 bases). Trimming left V 3 bases short and J 8 bases short, with 10 bases between. In germline, CDR1 is MNHNS, CDR2 SASEGT. The CDR3 length is 12 residues.